The following is a TCR beta chain sequence with its context. These data are taken from a study of regulatory T cells in long-lasting Graves disease. The time point was: persistent/refractory GD, antithyroid drugs over 5 years with positive TRAb. With RNA extracted from PBMCs as input, the TCR library was made. In each case, Graves' disease was diagnosed per American Thyroid Association guidelines. Building of the TCR beta libraries involved iRepertoire HTBI primers and Arm-PCR of CDR3 regions. MiXCR, run by TCRdb on the multiplex PCR reads, gives a single entry per CDR3 protein. This table holds fewer than 450,000 distinct CDR3 sequences, 20% to 30% found once. The germline V gene encodes CDR1 LGHDT and CDR2 YNNKEL (reference sequence). The CDR3 is 15 residues long. Deletions cut 1 base from V and 2 bases from J, with 12 bases between.

The gene calls are TRBV3-1 and TRBJ2-7; D may be TRBD2 (6 bases). This clonotype originated in a female donor with Graves disease. The source material was peripheral blood mononuclear cells (PBMCs), sampled when the disease was refractory, from a patient treated with antithyroid drugs. This chain's CDR3 is CASSQAPAGAYEQYF. CDR3 nucleotide sequence: TGTGCCAGCAGCCAAGCTCCAGCGGGTGCCTACGAGCAGTACTTC.